This T cell receptor beta chain is drawn from a study of blood T cell repertoires in COVID-19 (dated by TCRdb to about 2020). Some background on the complete study: Samples covering the acute and convalescent phases of COVID-19 were provided by collaborators in the United States, Italy and Spain. Where HLA class I and class II types were available, the types were taken from metadata supplied by the sample provider, not from assay-based typing. The dataset comprised deeply sampled blood TCRbeta repertoires from subjects exposed to, actively infected with, or recovered from COVID-19. The sample metadata nearly always contained a de-identified subject ID, COVID-19 status, age in years and sex. The repertoires were released in a freely available public database meant as a resource for research on the immune response to SARS-CoV-2. The prospective study material was composed of cDNA or gDNA derived from T cells, B-cell-depleted T cells, or PBMCs. Samples were obtained from the ongoing ImmuneRACE study (first 160 participants) and from 1,254 subjects provided by 6 global collaborators. Results the study describes overall, beyond this receptor: The quantity of clinical and demographic metadata differed by source and by participant and was supplied without curation.

Inclusive of the bounding cysteine and phenylalanine, the CDR3 is 18 residues long. The CDR3 DNA has 54 bases and is translated from base 1. CDR1 and CDR2, per the germline V gene, are LGHNA and YNFKEQ. V has 6 bases trimmed and J has 4 bases trimmed; junction bases matching no gene number 18. Worth noting for this clone: The clone's antigen remains unknown. One base away there is no much larger clone; base qualities are not given.

The collaborating institutions used their own protocols to collect whole blood in K2EDTA tubes. For TCRbeta analysis, collaborators shipped samples as frozen whole blood, isolated PBMCs, or DNA extracted from either of those sample types. TCRbeta CDR3 regions were amplified from genomic DNA by means of the immunoSEQ Assay, a bias-controlled multiplex PCR. The study's processing was this. Nucleated cell counts per sample were estimated from amplification of reference gene primers within the assay. Sequence reads were collapsed and filtered to measure the absolute abundance of every unique TCRbeta CDR3 rearrangement. Productive Simpson clonality was computed per sample as the square root of Simpson's diversity index over productive rearrangements. TCRdb retrieved this table from immuneACCESS and kept in-frame rearrangements only. Not all clones are present; in checked studies, unresolved V genes account for under half, and no reason is known for the remainder. V and J calls plus clone size are reproduced from that table; the DNA served to infer D and trimming. The sample table holds 55,000 to 95,000 clones, of which around 81% were seen once. The ten biggest clones cover approximately 22% of the sample.

The rearrangement combines TRBV4-2 with TRBJ2-5; TRBD2 lines up with 9 middle nucleotides. Sequencing was performed on peripheral blood. The sequence came from a woman in her sixties or seventies with acute or convalescent COVID-19. CDR3 sequence: CASSSDLVAGGRVETQYF. The nucleotide sequence reads TGTGCCAGCAGTTCCGACCTGGTGGCGGGAGGGCGGGTAGAGACCCAGTACTTC.